The next 4 T cell receptor beta chains were all read from a single sample in a study of shared clonotypes between healthy human individuals. Assay: immunoSEQ multiplex PCR; the TCRdb copy retains only in-frame clones and omits some. The sample has about 1.1 million clones, roughly 77% seen once. Sample: memory CD4+ T cells from PBMCs. As for subset: CD45RA-negative fraction. All receptors come from a man aged 18 to 30 in good health. Some clones in this sample may be carry-over from other donors' samples.

This clone was seen more than once but under ten times. The chain has TRBV13 and TRBJ2-6; D may be TRBD1 (5 bases). The CDR3 runs 16 residues. V lost 5 bases to trimming and J lost 0 bases, with 11 bases between them. Germline lookup yields CDR1 PRHDT and CDR2 FYEKMQ (reference sequence). CDR3 sequence reads: CASSPRDSSGANVLTF. The CDR3 coding sequence is TGTGCCAGCAGCCCCCGAGACAGCTCTGGGGCCAACGTCCTGACTTTC.

V usage is TRBV11-2 and J usage is TRBJ2-5; 7 bases fit TRBD1. The CDR3 contains 15 residues. The J segment lost 1 base and the V segment lost 4 bases, leaving 6 bases of the junction unmatched. Germline CDR1 and CDR2: SGHAT and FQNNGV. The CDR3 DNA reads as TGTGCCAGCAGCTCAGGGGGAGCGTCCCAAGAGACCCAGTACTTC. Translation: CASSSGGASQETQYF.

V is TRBV6-5 and J is TRBJ1-1; D might be TRBD1 (6 bases). CDR1 MNHEY and CDR2 SVGAGI come from the germline V gene. V was shortened by 6 bases and J by 4 bases, with 18 bases between the two germline ends. This CDR3 is built from 15 residues. The CDR3 loop reads CASSTPHTGSTEAFF. The CDR3 nucleotides read TGTGCCAGCAGCACTCCTCACACAGGGAGCACTGAAGCTTTCTTT.

The chain recombines TRBV9 with TRBJ1-2; 8 bases map to TRBD1. The trim removed 4 bases at V and 4 bases at J, leaving 12 bases unmatched. CDR1 SGDLS and CDR2 YYNGEE come from the germline V gene. The CDR3 is made up of 16 amino acids. The CDR3 region is CASSPQGQVGPYGYTF. CDR3 in DNA: TGTGCCAGCAGCCCCCAGGGACAGGTTGGACCCTATGGCTACACCTTC. Complete variable domain (other parts from reference TRBV9 and TRBJ1-2): DSGVTQTPKHLITATGQRVTLRCSPRSGDLSVYWYQQSLDQGLQFLIQYYNGEERAKGNILERFSAQQFPDLHSELNLSSLELGDSALYFCASSPQGQVGPYGYTFGSGTRLTVV.